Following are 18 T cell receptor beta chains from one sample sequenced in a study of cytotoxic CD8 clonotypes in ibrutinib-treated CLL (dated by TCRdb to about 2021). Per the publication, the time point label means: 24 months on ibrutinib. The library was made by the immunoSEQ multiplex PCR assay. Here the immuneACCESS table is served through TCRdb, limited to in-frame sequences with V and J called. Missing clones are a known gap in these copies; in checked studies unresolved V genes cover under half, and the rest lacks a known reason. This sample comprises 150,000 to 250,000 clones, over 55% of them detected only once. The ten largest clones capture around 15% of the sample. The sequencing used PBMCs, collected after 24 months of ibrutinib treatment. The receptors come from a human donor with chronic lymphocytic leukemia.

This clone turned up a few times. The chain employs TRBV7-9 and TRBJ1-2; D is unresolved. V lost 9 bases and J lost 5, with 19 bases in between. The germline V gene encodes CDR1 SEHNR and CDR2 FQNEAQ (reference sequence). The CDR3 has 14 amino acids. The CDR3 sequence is CASQYIQALYGYTF. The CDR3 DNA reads TGTGCCAGTCAGTACATCCAGGCCCTTTATGGCTACACCTTC.

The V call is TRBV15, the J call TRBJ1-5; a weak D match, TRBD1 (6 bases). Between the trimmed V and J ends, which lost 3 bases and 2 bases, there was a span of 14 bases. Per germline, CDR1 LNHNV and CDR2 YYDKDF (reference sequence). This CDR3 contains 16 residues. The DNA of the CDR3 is TGTGCCACCAGCAGTCGAACGGGGGGCCGCAATCAGCCCCAGCATTTT. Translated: CATSSRTGGRNQPQHF.

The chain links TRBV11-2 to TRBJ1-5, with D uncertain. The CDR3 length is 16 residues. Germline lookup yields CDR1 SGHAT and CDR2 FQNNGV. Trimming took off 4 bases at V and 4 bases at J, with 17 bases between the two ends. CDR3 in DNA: TGTGCCAGCAGCTCCCCCCGGGAATATAGAAATCAGCCCCAGCATTTT. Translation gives CASSSPREYRNQPQHF.

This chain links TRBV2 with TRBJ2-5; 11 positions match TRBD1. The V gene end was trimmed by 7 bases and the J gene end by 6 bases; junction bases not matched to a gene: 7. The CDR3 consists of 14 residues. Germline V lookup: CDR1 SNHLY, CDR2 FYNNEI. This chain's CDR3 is CASTRTGGPKTQYF. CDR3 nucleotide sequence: TGTGCCAGCACAAGGACAGGGGGCCCTAAGACCCAGTACTTC.

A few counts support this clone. The CDR3 region has the DNA TGTGCCAGCAGTTACTATTCGGCAAATTCTGGAAACACCATATATTTT. Protein: CASSYYSANSGNTIYF. This chain uses TRBV6-6 with TRBJ1-3; D is ambiguous. Per germline, CDR1 MNHNY and CDR2 SVGAGI (reference sequence). The length of the CDR3 is 16 residues. Trimming stripped 1 base from V and 1 base from J, with 11 bases between.

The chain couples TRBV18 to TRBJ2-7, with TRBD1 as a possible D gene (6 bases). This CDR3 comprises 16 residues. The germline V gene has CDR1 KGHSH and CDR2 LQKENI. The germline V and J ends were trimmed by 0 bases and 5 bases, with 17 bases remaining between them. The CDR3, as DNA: TGTGCCAGCTCACCACCGGGGACACGCCGCGGCGACGAGCAGTACTTC. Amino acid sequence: CASSPPGTRRGDEQYF.

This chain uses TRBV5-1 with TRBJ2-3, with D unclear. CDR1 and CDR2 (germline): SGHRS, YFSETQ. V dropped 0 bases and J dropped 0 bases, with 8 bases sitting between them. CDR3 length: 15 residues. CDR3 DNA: TGCGCCAGCAGCTTGGTTGTCAGTAGCACAGATACGCAGTATTTT. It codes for CASSLVVSSTDTQYF.

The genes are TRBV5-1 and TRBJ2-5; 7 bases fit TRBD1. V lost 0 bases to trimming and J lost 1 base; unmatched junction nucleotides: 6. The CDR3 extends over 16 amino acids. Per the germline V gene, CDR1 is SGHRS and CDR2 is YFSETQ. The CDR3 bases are TGCGCCAGCAGCTTGGGTAGGACAGGAATCCAAGAGACCCAGTACTTC. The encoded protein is CASSLGRTGIQETQYF. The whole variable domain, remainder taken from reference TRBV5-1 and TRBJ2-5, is KAGVTQTPRYLIKTRGQQVTLSCSPISGHRSVSWYQQTPGQGLQFLFEYFSETQRNKGNFPGRFSGRQFSNSRSEMNVSTLELGDSALYLCASSLGRTGIQETQYFGPGTRLLVL.

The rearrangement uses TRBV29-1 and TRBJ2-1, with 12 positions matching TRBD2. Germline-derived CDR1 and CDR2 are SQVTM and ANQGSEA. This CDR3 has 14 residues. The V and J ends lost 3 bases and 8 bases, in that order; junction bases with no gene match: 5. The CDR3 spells CSVETSGSGDEQFF. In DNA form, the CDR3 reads TGCAGCGTTGAGACTAGCGGGAGCGGAGATGAGCAGTTCTTC.

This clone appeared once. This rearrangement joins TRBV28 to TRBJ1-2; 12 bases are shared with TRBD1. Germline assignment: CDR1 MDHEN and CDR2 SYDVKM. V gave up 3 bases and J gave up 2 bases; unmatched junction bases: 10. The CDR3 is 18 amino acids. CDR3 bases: TGTGCCAGCAGTTTTTTATTCGGGGACAGGGGGCGAAACTATGGCTACACCTTC. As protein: CASSFLFGDRGRNYGYTF.

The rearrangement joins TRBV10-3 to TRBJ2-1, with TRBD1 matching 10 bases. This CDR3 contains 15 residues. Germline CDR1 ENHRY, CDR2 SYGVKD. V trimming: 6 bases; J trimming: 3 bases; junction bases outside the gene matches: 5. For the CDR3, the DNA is TGTGCCATCAGGCCCGGGACAGGGGACTACAATGAGCAGTTCTTC. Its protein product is CAIRPGTGDYNEQFF.

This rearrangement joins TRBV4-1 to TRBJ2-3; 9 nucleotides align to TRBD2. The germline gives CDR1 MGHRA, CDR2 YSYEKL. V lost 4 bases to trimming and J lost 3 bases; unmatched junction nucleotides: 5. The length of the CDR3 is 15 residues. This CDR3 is CASSPTGLATDTQYF. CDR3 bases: TGCGCCAGCAGCCCAACCGGACTAGCGACAGATACGCAGTATTTT.

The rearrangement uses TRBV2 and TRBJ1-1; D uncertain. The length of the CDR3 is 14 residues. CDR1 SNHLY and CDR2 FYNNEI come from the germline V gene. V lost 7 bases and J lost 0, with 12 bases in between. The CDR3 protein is CASINSEMNTEAFF. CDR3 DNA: TGTGCCAGCATCAATTCGGAGATGAACACTGAAGCTTTCTTT.

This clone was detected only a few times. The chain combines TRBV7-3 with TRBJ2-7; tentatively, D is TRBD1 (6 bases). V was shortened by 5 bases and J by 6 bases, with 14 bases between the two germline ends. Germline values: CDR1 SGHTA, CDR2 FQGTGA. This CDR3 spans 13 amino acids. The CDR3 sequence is CASSAQTGVEQYF. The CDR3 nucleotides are TGTGCCAGCAGCGCCCAGACAGGAGTCGAGCAGTACTTC.

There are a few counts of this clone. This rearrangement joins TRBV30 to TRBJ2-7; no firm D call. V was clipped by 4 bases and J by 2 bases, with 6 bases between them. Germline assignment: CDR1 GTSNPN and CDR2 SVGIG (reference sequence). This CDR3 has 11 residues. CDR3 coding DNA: TGTGCCTGGACCCACACCTACGAGCAGTACTTC. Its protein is CAWTHTYEQYF.

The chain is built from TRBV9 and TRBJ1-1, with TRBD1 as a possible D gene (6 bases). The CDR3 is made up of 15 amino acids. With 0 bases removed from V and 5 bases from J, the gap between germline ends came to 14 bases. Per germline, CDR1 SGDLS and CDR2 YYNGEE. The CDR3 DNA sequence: TGTGCCAGCAGCGTAGGCACAGGGATCAGGACTGAAGCTTTCTTT. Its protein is CASSVGTGIRTEAFF.

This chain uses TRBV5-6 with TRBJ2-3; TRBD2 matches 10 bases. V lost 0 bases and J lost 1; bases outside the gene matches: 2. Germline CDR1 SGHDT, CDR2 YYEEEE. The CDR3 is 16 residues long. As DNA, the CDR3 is TGTGCCAGCAGCTTGGCCGGGACTAGCGGCACAGATACGCAGTATTTT. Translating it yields CASSLAGTSGTDTQYF.

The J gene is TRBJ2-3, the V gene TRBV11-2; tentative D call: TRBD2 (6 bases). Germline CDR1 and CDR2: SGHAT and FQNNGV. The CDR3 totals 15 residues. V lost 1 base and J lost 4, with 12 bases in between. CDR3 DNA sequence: TGTGCCAGCAGCTTAGCTCCGGGAGCGGCAGATACGCAGTATTTT. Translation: CASSLAPGAADTQYF.